One sample yielded the 19 T cell receptor beta chains listed below, sequenced in a study of T-cell reconstitution after alpha-beta-depleted transplantation in children. Unique molecular identifiers were used to barcode this TCRbeta library. TCRdb analysed the PCR reads with MiXCR anew, one entry per CDR3 protein. The data contain about 90,000 distinct CDR3 sequences, roughly 8% of them singletons. This specimen was PBMCs from the stem cell graft donor, taken from the stem cell graft. Receptors were obtained from a human donor who donated a stem cell graft to a child with congenital amegakaryocytic thrombocytopenia.

This clonotype was detected many times. The rearrangement joins TRBV7-2 to TRBJ1-1, with D maybe TRBD1 (5 bases). Trimming left V 7 bases short and J 5 bases short, with 11 bases between. Germline lookup yields CDR1 SGHTA and CDR2 FQGNSA. This CDR3 is built from 12 residues. CDR3 loop: CASTLRGTEAFF. Here the CDR3 DNA reads TGTGCCAGCACACTAAGGGGAACTGAAGCTTTCTTT. The complete variable domain, with remaining parts taken from reference TRBV7-2 and TRBJ1-1, reads GAGVSQSPSNKVTEKGKDVELRCDPISGHTALYWYRQSLGQGLEFLIYFQGNSAPDKSGLPSDRFSAERTGGSVSTLTIQRTQQEDSAVYLCASTLRGTEAFFGQGTRLTVV.

On this clonotype: A much bigger clone sits one base away, suggesting this may be a read error. The rearrangement uses TRBV6-5 and TRBJ1-2; 7 nucleotides line up with TRBD1. The CDR3 runs 11 residues. Germline CDR1 and CDR2: MNHEY and SVGAGI. For the CDR3, the DNA is TGTGGCACTCGACAGGGTTATGGCTACACCTTC. Translating gives CGTRQGYGYTF.

Many counts were recorded for this clonotype. The V and J genes are TRBV12-3 or TRBV12-4 and TRBJ1-4; D not certain. Between the trimmed V and J ends, which lost 8 bases and 5 bases, there was a span of 15 bases. There are 14 residues in the CDR3. The CDR3 here is CASGPRTENEKLFF. The CDR3 DNA follows: TGTGCCAGCGGCCCCCGGACGGAAAATGAAAAACTGTTTTTT.

This clonotype was counted many times. V usage is TRBV12-3 or TRBV12-4 and J usage is TRBJ1-4; D remains unclear. This CDR3 region has 13 residues. Trimming cost V 7 bases and J 8 bases, with 14 bases left between them. The CDR3 DNA follows: TGTGCCAGCACCCAGAGGTCGGGAGAAAAACTGTTTTTT. It yields the protein CASTQRSGEKLFF.

The table lists this clonotype with many counts. Here the CDR3 DNA reads TGTGCCAGCAGCCAAGGGACAGGGGGCTTCGACACTGAAGCTTTCTTT. The encoded protein is CASSQGTGGFDTEAFF. V is TRBV3-1 and J is TRBJ1-1; 11 bases match TRBD1. The CDR3 totals 16 residues. Germline CDR1 and CDR2: LGHDT and YNNKEL (reference sequence). Germline trimming cut 1 base from V and 3 bases from J; bases unmatched to any gene: 4.

This clonotype was counted between two and nine times. The rearrangement links TRBV11-2 to TRBJ2-5; 9 bases map to TRBD2. This CDR3 has 17 residues. The junction had 11 bases not matched to a gene; V was cut back by 2 bases and J by 4 bases. CDR1 is SGHAT, CDR2 FQNNGV, per germline. The CDR3 DNA is TGTGCCAGCAGCTTATGGGGACTAGCCTCCTTAGGAGAGACCCAGTACTTC. It is translated as CASSLWGLASLGETQYF.

This clonotype has ten or more counts. The gene calls are TRBV6-5 and TRBJ2-5; D possibly matches TRBD1 or TRBD2 (5 bases each). V lost 6 bases, J lost 4 bases, and 18 bases lay in between. Germline CDR1 reads MNHEY; CDR2 reads SVGAGI. This CDR3 has 15 residues. The CDR3 here is CASSIDSGSGETQYF. CDR3 sequence (DNA): TGTGCCAGCAGCATCGACAGTGGGAGCGGAGAGACCCAGTACTTC.

In its sample, this clonotype was seen many times. This chain joins TRBV28 and TRBJ1-6; D gene unclear. Germline V gene sequence: CDR1 MDHEN, CDR2 SYDVKM. Trimming left V 2 bases short and J 10 bases short, with 15 bases between. This CDR3 has 15 amino acids. The CDR3 DNA is TGTGCCAGCAGTTTAGTTGGATCGGTCGTCTCACCCCTCCACTTT. Protein: CASSLVGSVVSPLHF.

The rearrangement joins TRBV6-1 to TRBJ2-1; D may be TRBD2 (6 bases). Per germline, CDR1 MNHNS and CDR2 SASEGT. This CDR3 has 14 residues. Between the trimmed V and J ends, which lost 7 bases and 0 bases, there was a span of 10 bases. The DNA of the CDR3 is TGTGCCAGCACTGGGGGGTCCTCCTACAATGAGCAGTTCTTC. It yields the protein CASTGGSSYNEQFF.

This clonotype showed up many times. V gene TRBV5-1 combines with J gene TRBJ2-7, with 7 bases matching TRBD2. V trimming: 1 base; J trimming: 3 bases; junction bases outside the gene matches: 13. In germline, CDR1 is SGHRS, CDR2 YFSETQ. CDR3 length: 17 amino acids. For the CDR3, the DNA is TGCGCCAGCAGCTTGACTAGCGAATCCTTTTCAGTCTACGAGCAGTACTTC. Encoded protein: CASSLTSESFSVYEQYF.

This clonotype was counted many times. This sequence joins TRBV18 and TRBJ2-6, with 8 bases matching TRBD1. CDR3 length equals 17 residues. Trimming at V came to 1 base and at J to 2 bases, leaving 4 bases not matched to a gene. Per germline, CDR1 KGHSH and CDR2 LQKENI. CDR3 region: CASSPLTGVPGANVLTF. In nucleotides, the CDR3 is TGTGCCAGCTCACCACTGACAGGGGTTCCTGGGGCCAACGTCCTGACTTTC.

This clonotype appeared many times. The V and J genes are TRBV5-1 and TRBJ2-2, with 7 bases matching TRBD1. Germline V gene data show CDR1 as SGHRS and CDR2 as YFSETQ. The CDR3 consists of 14 residues. V dropped 7 bases and J dropped 3; count of bases not matched to a gene: 6. CDR3 sequence: CASSRGLYTGELFF. CDR3 nucleotides: TGCGCCAGCTCGAGGGGGCTCTACACCGGGGAGCTGTTTTTT.

In its sample, this clonotype was seen many times. J is TRBJ2-1 and V is TRBV10-2; D may be TRBD1 (5 bases). Looked up from germline, CDR1 is WSHSY and CDR2 is SAAADI. CDR3 length: 14 residues. V lost 7 bases and J 0 bases, leaving 10 bases between the germline ends. The CDR3 here is CASISRDSYNEQFF. The CDR3 coding sequence is TGCGCCAGCATCTCCAGGGACTCCTACAATGAGCAGTTCTTC.

This clonotype has only a few counts. The CDR3 region is CASSSWDRGLANYGYTF. CDR3 in DNA: TGTGCCAGCAGCTCCTGGGACAGGGGGTTAGCTAACTATGGCTACACCTTC. The rearrangement links TRBV11-2 to TRBJ1-2; 11 nucleotides line up with TRBD1. The CDR3 is 17 residues long. Trimming at V came to 4 bases and at J to 0 bases, leaving 7 bases not matched to a gene. Per the germline V gene, CDR1 is SGHAT and CDR2 is FQNNGV.

This clonotype was seen more than once but under ten times. The rearrangement links TRBV6-6 to TRBJ1-1; a weak D match, TRBD1 (6 bases). The ends were cut back, 11 bases at V and 7 bases at J, with 17 bases in the middle. The CDR3 is 12 amino acids. Germline V CDR1 and CDR2: MNHNY, SVGAGI (reference sequence). The CDR3 loop reads CAGGGAGYEAFF. The CDR3, as DNA: TGTGCCGGTGGGGGGGCCGGGTATGAAGCTTTCTTT.

The V call is TRBV9, the J call TRBJ1-2; D gene uncertain. The germline V gene has CDR1 SGDLS and CDR2 YYNGEE. V gave up 5 bases and J gave up 6 bases, with 20 bases separating them. The CDR3 loop spans 15 amino acids. CDR3 coding DNA: TGTGCCAGCAGAAGGACGGGCGGAACCGGGCATGGCTACACCTTC. Translating gives CASRRTGGTGHGYTF.

This clonotype was observed at least ten times. This sequence joins TRBV27 and TRBJ2-3, with 7 bases lining up with TRBD1. This CDR3 is 14 amino acids long. Germline trimming cut 4 bases from V and 1 base from J; bases unmatched to any gene: 2. Germline CDR1 and CDR2: MNHEY and SMNVEV (reference sequence). The CDR3 coding sequence is TGTGCCAGCAGTTCCGGGACAGGCACAGATACGCAGTATTTT. Its translation is CASSSGTGTDTQYF.

At least ten counts were recorded for this clonotype. The rearrangement joins TRBV18 to TRBJ1-1; maybe TRBD1 (5 bases). Germline values: CDR1 KGHSH, CDR2 LQKENI. V was cut by 4 bases and J by 1 base, with 10 bases left in between. This CDR3 comprises 14 residues. The CDR3 DNA sequence: TGTGCCAGCTCACGACGAGGACAGAACACTGAAGCTTTCTTT. Amino acid sequence: CASSRRGQNTEAFF.

This clonotype was recorded many times. This chain links TRBV6-2 or TRBV6-3 with TRBJ2-1, with 9 bases matching TRBD2. Germline values: CDR1 MNHEY, CDR2 SVGEGT. V shed 4 bases, J shed 5 bases, and the junction held 6 bases outside the gene matches. CDR3 length: 15 residues. CDR3 amino acids: CASSSGLARNNEQFF. As DNA, the CDR3 is TGTGCCAGCAGTTCTGGACTAGCGAGGAACAATGAGCAGTTCTTC.